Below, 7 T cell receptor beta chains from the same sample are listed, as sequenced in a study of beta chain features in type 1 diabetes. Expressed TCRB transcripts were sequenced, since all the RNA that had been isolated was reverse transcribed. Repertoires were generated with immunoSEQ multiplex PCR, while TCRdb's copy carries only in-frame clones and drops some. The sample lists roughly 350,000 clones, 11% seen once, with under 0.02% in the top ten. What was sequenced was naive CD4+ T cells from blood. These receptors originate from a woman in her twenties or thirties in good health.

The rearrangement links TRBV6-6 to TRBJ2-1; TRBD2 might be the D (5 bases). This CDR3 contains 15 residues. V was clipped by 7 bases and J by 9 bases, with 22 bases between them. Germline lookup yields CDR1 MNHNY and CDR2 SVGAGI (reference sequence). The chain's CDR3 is CASNGLGRAAVEQFF. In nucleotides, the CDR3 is TGTGCCAGCAACGGGCTCGGAAGAGCGGCCGTTGAGCAGTTCTTC.

The CDR3 loop is CASSPTRGDTGELFF. As DNA, the CDR3 is TGTGCCAGCTCACCAACCCGCGGGGACACCGGGGAGCTGTTTTTT. The chain links TRBV18 to TRBJ2-2; tentatively, D is TRBD2 (6 bases). Trimming took off 2 bases at V and 3 bases at J, with 10 bases between the two ends. CDR3 length: 15 amino acids. Per germline, CDR1 KGHSH and CDR2 LQKENI.

CDR3 sequence: CAIRGQGGQETQYF. The DNA of the CDR3 is TGTGCCATCAGAGGACAGGGGGGACAAGAGACCCAGTACTTC. The chain employs TRBV10-3 and TRBJ2-5, with TRBD1 matching over 10 bases. Germline V gene sequence: CDR1 ENHRY, CDR2 SYGVKD. V gave up 6 bases and J gave up 2 bases; unmatched junction bases: 3. The CDR3 contains 14 residues.

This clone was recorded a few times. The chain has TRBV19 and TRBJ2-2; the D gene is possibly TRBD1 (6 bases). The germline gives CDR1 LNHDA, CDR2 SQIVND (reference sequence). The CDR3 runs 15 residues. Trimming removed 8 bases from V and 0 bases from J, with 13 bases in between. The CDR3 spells CASWLGDTNTGELFF. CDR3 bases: TGTGCCAGTTGGCTGGGGGACACGAACACCGGGGAGCTGTTTTTT.

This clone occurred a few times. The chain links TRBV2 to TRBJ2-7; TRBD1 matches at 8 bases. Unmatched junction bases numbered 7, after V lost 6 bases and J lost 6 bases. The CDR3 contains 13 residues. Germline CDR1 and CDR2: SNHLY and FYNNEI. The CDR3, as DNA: TGTGCCAGCAGAAGGACAGGGCGAACCGAGCAGTACTTC. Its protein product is CASRRTGRTEQYF. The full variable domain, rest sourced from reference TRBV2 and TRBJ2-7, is EPEVTQTPSHQVTQMGQEVILRCVPISNHLYFYWYRQILGQKVEFLVSFYNNEISEKSEIFDDQFSVERPDGSNFTLKIRSTKLEDSAMYFCASRRTGRTEQYFGPGTRLTVT.

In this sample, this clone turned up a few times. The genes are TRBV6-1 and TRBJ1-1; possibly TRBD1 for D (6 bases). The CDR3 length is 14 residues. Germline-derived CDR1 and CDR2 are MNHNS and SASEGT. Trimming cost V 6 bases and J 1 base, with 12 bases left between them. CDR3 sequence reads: CASRTDSWNTEAFF. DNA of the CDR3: TGTGCCAGCAGAACGGACAGTTGGAACACTGAAGCTTTCTTT.

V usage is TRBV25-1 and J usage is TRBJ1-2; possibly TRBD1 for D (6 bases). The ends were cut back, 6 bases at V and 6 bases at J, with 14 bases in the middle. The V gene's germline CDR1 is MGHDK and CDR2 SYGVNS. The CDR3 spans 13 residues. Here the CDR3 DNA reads TGTGCCAGCAGGCGACAGGATATTGATGGCTACACCTTC. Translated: CASRRQDIDGYTF.